The 30 T cell receptor beta chains in this list originate from one sample, sequenced in a study of Ad26.COV2.S vaccination and SARS-CoV-2 variants. Treatment in this sample: roughly 19 received Ad26.COV2.S at low or high dose, single or two shots; roughly five received placebo; per-sample allocation not given. After the first vaccine or placebo injection, samples were drawn on day 63. TCRdb's copy holds only in-frame clones and misses some; the assay was immunoSEQ multiplex PCR. The profile shows about half a million clones, roughly nine tenths of them singletons. This specimen was peripheral blood, taken in a trial of Ad26.COV2.S vaccine versus placebo. These receptors all stem from a person between 18 and 59 years old who received the Ad26.COV2.S COVID-19 vaccine or a placebo.

This clone was counted a single time. V is TRBV14 and J is TRBJ2-2; D remains ambiguous. There are 11 residues in the CDR3. The germline V and J ends were trimmed by 4 bases and 6 bases, with 3 bases remaining between them. Germline-derived CDR1 and CDR2 are SGHDN and FVKESK. The CDR3 DNA reads as TGTGCCAGCAGCCTGGCCGGGGAGCTGTTTTTT. This encodes CASSLAGELFF.

This clone was seen only a few times. Other DNA sequences in this specimen translate into the identical CDR3. The rearrangement links TRBV5-1 to TRBJ2-7; a possible D gene is TRBD1 (6 bases). The germline V and J ends were trimmed by 4 bases and 2 bases, with 13 bases remaining between them. CDR1 and CDR2 from the germline V gene are SGHRS and YFSETQ. The CDR3 has 14 amino acids. The CDR3 here is CASSPGTLTYEQYF. CDR3 bases: TGCGCCAGCAGCCCAGGGACACTGACCTACGAGCAGTACTTC.

The chain joins TRBV18 to TRBJ2-3; 7 nucleotides match TRBD2. Trimming cost V 2 bases and J 3 bases; bases outside gene matches: 8. The length of the CDR3 is 16 residues. Germline V lookup: CDR1 KGHSH, CDR2 LQKENI. The CDR3 sequence is CASSPSRTSSTDTQYF. The CDR3 DNA follows: TGTGCCAGCTCACCAAGTCGGACTAGTTCGACAGATACGCAGTATTTT.

The chain recombines TRBV11-3 with TRBJ2-7; TRBD1 matches 10 bases. Trimming at V came to 4 bases and at J to 6 bases, leaving 9 bases not matched to a gene. This CDR3 is 15 amino acids long. Per germline, CDR1 SGHNT and CDR2 YENEEA. The CDR3 DNA reads as TGTGCCAGCAGCTCATCGCGGGACAGGGGTGCCGAGCAGTACTTC. This translates into CASSSSRDRGAEQYF.

The chain links TRBV7-9 to TRBJ1-1; TRBD1 might be the D (6 bases). Germline CDR1 is SEHNR and CDR2 is FQNEAQ (reference sequence). The germline V and J ends were trimmed by 5 bases and 10 bases, with 20 bases remaining between them. This CDR3 has 14 residues. CDR3 nucleotide sequence: TGTGCCAGCAGCCACGGGGACACCCGCCGGGGAGCTTTCTTT. It encodes CASSHGDTRRGAFF.

The table lists this clone with a count of one. The V gene is TRBV6-5, the J gene TRBJ2-3; D remains unclear. CDR1 and CDR2 from the germline V gene are MNHEY and SVGAGI. There are 16 residues in the CDR3. Trimming removed 2 bases from V and 4 bases from J, with 16 bases in between. CDR3 protein: CASSYGIPRLADTQYF. The CDR3, as DNA: TGTGCCAGCAGTTACGGAATTCCCCGGCTAGCAGATACGCAGTATTTT.

The V gene is TRBV9, the J gene TRBJ1-5; D ambiguous. The CDR3 covers 14 residues. Germline assignment: CDR1 SGDLS and CDR2 YYNGEE. Trimming removed 4 bases at V and 0 bases at J, with 8 bases between. CDR3 DNA sequence: TGTGCCAGCAGCCCGGGCCCTAGCAATCAGCCCCAGCATTTT. It codes for CASSPGPSNQPQHF. Together with reference TRBV9 and TRBJ1-5, the CDR3 gives the full variable domain: DSGVTQTPKHLITATGQRVTLRCSPRSGDLSVYWYQQSLDQGLQFLIQYYNGEERAKGNILERFSAQQFPDLHSELNLSSLELGDSALYFCASSPGPSNQPQHFGDGTRLSIL.

The genes are TRBV25-1 and TRBJ1-2, with 12 positions matching TRBD1. CDR3 length: 14 residues. The germline V gene has CDR1 MGHDK and CDR2 SYGVNS. The V and J ends lost 8 bases and 7 bases, in that order; junction bases with no gene match: 8. In DNA form, the CDR3 reads TGTGCCAGCGAGCCGGGACAGGGGGCGAGTGGCTACACCTTC. This translates into CASEPGQGASGYTF.

This clone was seen only once. This chain links TRBV7-9 with TRBJ2-7; D unclear. CDR3 length: 12 residues. Trimming removed 6 bases from V and 5 bases from J, with 11 bases in between. The germline V gene encodes CDR1 SEHNR and CDR2 FQNEAQ (reference sequence). DNA of the CDR3: TGTGCCAGCAGACACCAACAGAACGAGCAGTACTTC. Translation: CASRHQQNEQYF. The entire variable domain, with the rest obtained from reference TRBV7-9 and TRBJ2-7, is as follows: DTGVSQNPRHKITKRGQNVTFRCDPISEHNRLYWYRQTLGQGPEFLTYFQNEAQLEKSRLLSDRFSAERPKGSFSTLEIQRTEQGDSAMYLCASRHQQNEQYFGPGTRLTVT.

J is TRBJ2-2 and V is TRBV11-1; the D is unclear. Per germline, CDR1 SGHAT and CDR2 FQDESV (reference sequence). CDR3 size: 12 residues. Trimming removed 5 bases at V and 4 bases at J, with 5 bases between. The chain's CDR3 is CASSASTGELFF. Written as DNA, the CDR3 is TGTGCCAGCAGCGCAAGCACCGGGGAGCTGTTTTTT.

A single count supports this clone. The chain links TRBV4-3 to TRBJ2-1; the match to TRBD2 covers 11 bases. This CDR3 comprises 19 residues. Germline V gives CDR1 LGHNA, CDR2 YSLEER. Trimming removed 2 bases from V and 2 bases from J; junction bases left unmatched: 11. In DNA, the CDR3 is TGCGCCAGCAGCCAACAACCGATAGCGGGGGGGCGCACCTACAATGAGCAGTTCTTC. Translated: CASSQQPIAGGRTYNEQFF.

In its sample, this clone was seen a few times. This sequence joins TRBV6-5 and TRBJ1-5; D ambiguous. V lost 0 bases to trimming and J lost 1 base, with 7 bases between them. The CDR3 is made up of 15 amino acids. Germline assignment: CDR1 MNHEY and CDR2 SVGAGI. The CDR3 reads CASSYSGQSNQPQHF. The CDR3 coding sequence is TGTGCCAGCAGTTACTCGGGTCAGAGCAATCAGCCCCAGCATTTT.

CDR3: CSAYSSGGTGELFF. The CDR3 region has the DNA TGCAGCGCCTATTCTAGCGGAGGGACCGGGGAGCTGTTTTTT. The chain recombines TRBV29-1 with TRBJ2-2; 7 bases match TRBD2. The CDR3 length is 14 residues. Trimming cost V 7 bases and J 5 bases; bases outside gene matches: 10. Germline V gives CDR1 SQVTM, CDR2 ANQGSEA.

The rearrangement uses TRBV2 and TRBJ1-5; no firm D call. In germline, CDR1 is SNHLY, CDR2 FYNNEI. V was clipped by 6 bases and J by 7 bases, with 13 bases between them. The CDR3 consists of 13 residues. CDR3 in amino acids: CASRAESKQPQHF. The CDR3 coding sequence is TGTGCCAGCAGAGCAGAGTCGAAACAGCCCCAGCATTTT.

This clone was observed a few times. The chain has TRBV2 and TRBJ1-1, with a tentative D call TRBD1 (5 bases). The CDR3 totals 15 residues. The germline CDR1 and CDR2 sequences are SNHLY and FYNNEI. The V and J ends lost 7 bases and 5 bases respectively, with 20 bases between them. Written as DNA, the CDR3 is TGTGCCAGCACCAACGGGGCTCTCCTATGGACTGAAGCTTTCTTT. It specifies CASTNGALLWTEAFF.

V is TRBV4-1 and J is TRBJ1-5; 7 bases agree with TRBD1. This CDR3 is built from 17 residues. Unmatched junction bases numbered 10, after V lost 3 bases and J lost 2 bases. CDR1 is MGHRA, CDR2 YSYEKL, per germline. This CDR3 is CASSQFQGVAGNQPQHF. The CDR3 region has the DNA TGCGCCAGCAGCCAGTTTCAGGGGGTTGCGGGCAATCAGCCCCAGCATTTT.

On this clone itself: Other DNA sequences in the sample encode the same CDR3. This chain connects TRBV18 to TRBJ1-5; no clear D. CDR1 KGHSH and CDR2 LQKENI come from the germline V gene. Trimming removed 2 bases from V and 3 bases from J, with 2 bases in between. CDR3 length equals 12 residues. In DNA form, the CDR3 reads TGTGCCAGCTCACCAGACAATCAGCCCCAGCATTTT. This sequence encodes CASSPDNQPQHF.

This chain links TRBV9 with TRBJ2-1, with 7 bases fitting TRBD2. J lost 5 bases, V lost 1 base, and 0 bases had no gene match. There are 13 residues in the CDR3. Per the germline V gene, CDR1 is SGDLS and CDR2 is YYNGEE. The CDR3: CASSVRGDNEQFF. In DNA form, the CDR3 reads TGTGCCAGCAGCGTACGGGGGGACAATGAGCAGTTCTTC.

A single count supports this clone. The genes are TRBV19 and TRBJ2-6; a possible D gene is TRBD2 (5 bases). Deletions cut 4 bases from V and 2 bases from J, with 15 bases between. CDR3 length: 17 amino acids. CDR1 and CDR2 from the germline V gene are LNHDA and SQIVND (reference sequence). CDR3: CASSSGHIGAGANVLTF. The CDR3 DNA sequence: TGTGCCAGTAGTAGCGGTCATATCGGGGCTGGGGCCAACGTCCTGACTTTC.

This clone was picked up a small number of times. The chain employs TRBV29-1 and TRBJ1-1; no clear D gene. Germline CDR1 reads SQVTM; CDR2 reads ANQGSEA. The V gene lost 7 bases and the J gene lost 4 bases, with 13 bases spanning the gap. The CDR3 contains 12 residues. In DNA form, the CDR3 reads TGCAGCGGGGTAGATCGTGGCACTGAAGCTTTCTTT. Amino acids: CSGVDRGTEAFF.

V and J are TRBV25-1 and TRBJ1-2; weak D call: TRBD1 (5 bases). Germline V gene sequence: CDR1 MGHDK, CDR2 SYGVNS. This CDR3 spans 13 amino acids. Trimming removed 6 bases at V and 6 bases at J, with 14 bases between. The CDR3 is CASRPSGGNGYTF. CDR3 in DNA: TGTGCCAGCAGGCCAAGTGGGGGTAATGGCTACACCTTC.

Comments on this clone: The sample contains more than one DNA sequence encoding this CDR3. The genes are TRBV3-1 (or the pseudogene TRBV3-2) and TRBJ2-7; 11 nucleotides align to TRBD2. CDR3 size: 15 residues. CDR1 is LGHDT, CDR2 YNNKEL, per germline (reference sequence). V lost 1 base and J lost 2; bases outside the gene matches: 1. CDR3 nucleotides: TGTGCCAGCAGCCAAGTACTAGCGGGGGCCTACGAGCAGTACTTC. Its protein is CASSQVLAGAYEQYF.

The V gene is TRBV7-8, the J gene TRBJ2-5, with unresolved D. This CDR3 region has 11 residues. With 5 bases removed from V and 5 bases from J, the gap between germline ends came to 6 bases. CDR1 and CDR2 (germline): SGHVS, FQNEAQ. As DNA, the CDR3 is TGTGCCAGCAGCCCCGGCGAGACCCAGTACTTC. The encoded protein is CASSPGETQYF.

This chain connects TRBV5-1 to TRBJ1-4; 9 bases are shared with TRBD1. The ends lost 6 bases at V and 5 bases at J; junction bases unmatched: 5. Germline V CDR1 and CDR2: SGHRS, YFSETQ. CDR3 length: 14 amino acids. The CDR3 reads CASNIGTGNEKLFF. CDR3 DNA: TGCGCCAGCAACATCGGGACAGGGAATGAAAAACTGTTTTTT.

CDR3 region: CASSETDEQFF. The CDR3 coding sequence is TGTGCCAGCAGTGAAACGGATGAGCAGTTCTTC. V and J are TRBV2 and TRBJ2-1, with no clear D. In germline, CDR1 is SNHLY, CDR2 FYNNEI. The CDR3 is 11 residues long. V shed 2 bases and J shed 8 bases, with 4 bases lying between them.

This clone was found once. The genes are TRBV5-1 and TRBJ2-1; the D is unclear. V gave up 3 bases and J gave up 0 bases, with 22 bases separating them. Germline lookup yields CDR1 SGHRS and CDR2 YFSETQ. There are 19 residues in the CDR3. CDR3 in DNA: TGCGCCAGCAGCTGGAAGGCAGGCGGCGGCAAGAGCTCCTACAATGAGCAGTTCTTC. It is translated as CASSWKAGGGKSSYNEQFF. Looking up the rest from reference TRBV5-1 and TRBJ2-1 gives the full variable domain: KAGVTQTPRYLIKTRGQQVTLSCSPISGHRSVSWYQQTPGQGLQFLFEYFSETQRNKGNFPGRFSGRQFSNSRSEMNVSTLELGDSALYLCASSWKAGGGKSSYNEQFFGPGTRLTVL.

J is TRBJ1-4 and V is TRBV19; no firm D call. The CDR3 spans 14 residues. The germline V gene encodes CDR1 LNHDA and CDR2 SQIVND (reference sequence). Deletions cut 3 bases from V and 6 bases from J, with 11 bases between. CDR3 nucleotides: TGTGCCAGTAGTATCCCCGGGTCCGATGAAAAACTGTTTTTT. Translated, it gives CASSIPGSDEKLFF.

V and J are TRBV5-5 and TRBJ1-1, with D unresolved. The CDR3 totals 13 residues. The V end lost 4 bases, the J end lost 4 bases, and 11 bases lay between the germline ends. Per germline, CDR1 SGHKS and CDR2 YYEKEE (reference sequence). DNA of the CDR3: TGTGCCAGCAGCCCCGGGTGGGGCACTGAAGCTTTCTTT. This codes for CASSPGWGTEAFF.

The gene calls are TRBV25-1 and TRBJ2-1; D is possibly TRBD1 (5 bases). Trimming took 2 bases from V and 12 from J, leaving 14 bases between them. The germline V gene has CDR1 MGHDK and CDR2 SYGVNS. This CDR3 spans 13 amino acids. The CDR3 sequence: CASSERVEGAQFF. The CDR3 coding sequence is TGTGCCAGCAGTGAACGGGTCGAAGGGGCGCAGTTCTTC. The variable domain in full, with the rest retrieved from reference TRBV25-1 and TRBJ2-1, is EADIYQTPRYLVIGTGKKITLECSQTMGHDKMYWYQQDPGMELHLIHYSYGVNSTEKGDLSSESTVSRIRTEHFPLTLESARPSHTSQYLCASSERVEGAQFFGPGTRLTVL.

The chain links TRBV19 to TRBJ1-1; D is undetermined. V was pared by 3 bases and J by 10 bases, with 18 bases between. Germline V gene data show CDR1 as LNHDA and CDR2 as SQIVND (reference sequence). The length of the CDR3 is 14 residues. The CDR3 loop reads CASSIEGGGGTAFF. Written as DNA, the CDR3 is TGTGCCAGTAGTATCGAGGGAGGCGGCGGTACAGCTTTCTTT.